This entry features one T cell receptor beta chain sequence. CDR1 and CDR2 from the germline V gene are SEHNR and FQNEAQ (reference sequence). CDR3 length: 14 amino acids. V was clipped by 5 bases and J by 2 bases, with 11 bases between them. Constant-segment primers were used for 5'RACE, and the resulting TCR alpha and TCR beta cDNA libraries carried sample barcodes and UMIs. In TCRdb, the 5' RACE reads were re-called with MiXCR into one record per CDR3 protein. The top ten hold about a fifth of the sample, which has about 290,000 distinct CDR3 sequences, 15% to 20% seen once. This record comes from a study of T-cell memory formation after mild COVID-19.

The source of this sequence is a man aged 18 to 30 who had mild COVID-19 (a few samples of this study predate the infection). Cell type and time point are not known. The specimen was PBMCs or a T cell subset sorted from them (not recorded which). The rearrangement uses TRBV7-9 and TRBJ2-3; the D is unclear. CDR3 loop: CASSLTGFTDTQYF. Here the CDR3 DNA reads TGTGCCAGCAGCCTCACCGGGTTCACAGATACGCAGTATTTT.